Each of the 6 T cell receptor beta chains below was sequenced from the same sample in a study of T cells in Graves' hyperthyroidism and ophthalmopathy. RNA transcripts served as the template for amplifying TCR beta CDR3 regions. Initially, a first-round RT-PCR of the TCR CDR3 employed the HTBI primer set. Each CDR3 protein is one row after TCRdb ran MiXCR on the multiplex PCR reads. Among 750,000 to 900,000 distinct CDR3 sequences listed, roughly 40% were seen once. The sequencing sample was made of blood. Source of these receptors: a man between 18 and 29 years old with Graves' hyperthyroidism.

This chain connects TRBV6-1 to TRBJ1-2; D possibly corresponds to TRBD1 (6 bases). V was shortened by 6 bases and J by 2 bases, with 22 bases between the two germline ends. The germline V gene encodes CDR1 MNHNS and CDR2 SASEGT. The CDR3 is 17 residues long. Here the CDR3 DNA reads TGTGCCAGCAGCCGACCCACCGGGACAACGTCCAACTATGGCTACACCTTC. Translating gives CASSRPTGTTSNYGYTF.

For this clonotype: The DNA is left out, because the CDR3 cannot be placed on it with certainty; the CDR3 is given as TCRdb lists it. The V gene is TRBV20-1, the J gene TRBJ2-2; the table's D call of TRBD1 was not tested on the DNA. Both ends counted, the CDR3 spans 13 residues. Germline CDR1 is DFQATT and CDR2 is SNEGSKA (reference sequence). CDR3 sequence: CSARVGQGNEQFF.

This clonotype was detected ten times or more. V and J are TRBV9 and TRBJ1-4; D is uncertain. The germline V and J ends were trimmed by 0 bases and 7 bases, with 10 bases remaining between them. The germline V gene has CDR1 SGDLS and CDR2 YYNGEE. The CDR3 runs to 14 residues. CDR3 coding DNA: TGTGCCAGCAGCGTAGGGGCGTTGGGTGAAAAACTGTTTTTT. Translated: CASSVGALGEKLFF.

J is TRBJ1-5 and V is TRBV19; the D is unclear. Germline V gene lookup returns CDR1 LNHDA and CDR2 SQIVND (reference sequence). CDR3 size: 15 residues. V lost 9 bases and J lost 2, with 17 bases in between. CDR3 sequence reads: CASSSETQRNQPQHF. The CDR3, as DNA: TGTGCCAGCAGTTCTGAGACGCAGCGCAATCAGCCCCAGCATTTT.

DNA for the CDR3: TGCGCCTCCAGGCCCCCAGGGGATAATTCACCCCTCCACTTT. This translates into CASRPPGDNSPLHF. The V call is TRBV5-1, the J call TRBJ1-6, with D tentatively TRBD1 (6 bases). Germline lookup yields CDR1 SGHRS and CDR2 YFSETQ. The CDR3 is made up of 14 amino acids. V lost 10 bases to trimming and J lost 5 bases, with 16 bases between them.

Here the CDR3 DNA reads TGTGCCAGCAGTTACTTCCCGGGGGCATACGAGCAGTACTTC. Amino acids: CASSYFPGAYEQYF. The V call is TRBV6-2 or TRBV6-3, the J call TRBJ2-7; D could derive from TRBD1 or TRBD2 (6 bases each). The CDR3 sequence is 14 residues long. V gave up 1 base and J gave up 4 bases, with 11 bases separating them. Germline lookup yields CDR1 MNHEY and CDR2 SVGEGT.